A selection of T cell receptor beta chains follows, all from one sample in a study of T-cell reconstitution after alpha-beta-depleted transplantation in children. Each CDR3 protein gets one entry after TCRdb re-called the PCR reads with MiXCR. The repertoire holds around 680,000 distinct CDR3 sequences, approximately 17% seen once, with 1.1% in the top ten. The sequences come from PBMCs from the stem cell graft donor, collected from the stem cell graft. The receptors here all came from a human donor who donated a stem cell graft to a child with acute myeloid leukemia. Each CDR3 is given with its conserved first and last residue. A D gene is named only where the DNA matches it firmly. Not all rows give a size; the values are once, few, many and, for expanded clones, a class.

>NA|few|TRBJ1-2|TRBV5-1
CASSLDGDTYGYTF
TGCGCCAGCAGCTTGGATGGAGACACCTATGGCTACACCTTC
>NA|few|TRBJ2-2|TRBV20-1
CSARDPLVSPGELFF
TGCAGTGCTAGAGATCCCCTAGTTTCCCCCGGGGAGCTGTTTTTT
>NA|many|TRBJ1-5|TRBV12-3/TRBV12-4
CASSLAGGQPQHF
TGTGCCAGCAGCTTGGCCGGGGGGCAGCCCCAGCATTTT
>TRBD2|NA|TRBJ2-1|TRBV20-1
CSAPPTSGDYNEQFF
TGCAGTGCCCCCCCCACTAGCGGAGATTACAATGAGCAGTTCTTC
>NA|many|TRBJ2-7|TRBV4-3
CASSQEGGLNYEQYF
TGCGCCAGCAGCCAGGAGGGGGGCTTAAACTACGAGCAGTACTTC
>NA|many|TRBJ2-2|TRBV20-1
CSAKFGELFF
TGCAGTGCTAAGTTCGGGGAGCTGTTTTTT
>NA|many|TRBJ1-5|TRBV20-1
CSASGADQPQHF
TGCAGTGCTTCAGGGGCCGACCAGCCCCAGCATTTT
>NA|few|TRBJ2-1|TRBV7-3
CASAQDTYNEQFF
TGTGCCAGCGCTCAGGACACCTACAATGAGCAGTTCTTC
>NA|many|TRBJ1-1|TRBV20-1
CSARDSPGPRDTEAFF
TGCAGTGCTAGAGATAGCCCAGGCCCACGGGACACTGAAGCTTTCTTT
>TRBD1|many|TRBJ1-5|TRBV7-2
CASSLRTGGDQPQHF
TGTGCCAGCAGCTTAAGGACAGGGGGCGATCAGCCCCAGCATTTT
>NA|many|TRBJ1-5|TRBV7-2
CASSNKGNQPQHF
TGTGCCAGCAGCAACAAAGGCAATCAGCCCCAGCATTTT
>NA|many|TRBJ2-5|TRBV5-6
CASSLDGGVGETQYF
TGTGCCAGCAGCCTGGACGGAGGAGTAGGAGAGACCCAGTACTTC
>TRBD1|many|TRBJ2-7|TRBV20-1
CSAYGTGRDEQYF
TGCAGTGCTTATGGGACAGGGCGGGACGAGCAGTACTTC
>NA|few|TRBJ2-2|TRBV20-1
CSARDRAPGGELFF
TGCAGTGCTAGAGACCGGGCCCCTGGCGGGGAGCTGTTTTTT
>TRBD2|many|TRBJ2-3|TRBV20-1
CSARITSGADTQYF
TGCAGTGCTAGAATTACTAGCGGGGCAGATACGCAGTATTTT
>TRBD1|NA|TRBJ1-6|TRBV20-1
CSARQTGGGQRPLHF
TGCAGTGCTAGACAGACAGGGGGCGGACAGCGGCCCCTCCACTTT
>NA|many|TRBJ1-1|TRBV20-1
CSASRAAGHTEAFF
TGCAGTGCTAGTAGGGCAGCCGGGCACACTGAAGCTTTCTTT
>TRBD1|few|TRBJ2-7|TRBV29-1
CSGGDREGEQYF
TGCAGCGGGGGGGACAGGGAAGGCGAGCAGTACTTC
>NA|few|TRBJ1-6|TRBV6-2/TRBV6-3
CATRKGQTSSYNSPLHF
TGTGCCACAAGAAAAGGACAGACGAGCTCCTATAATTCACCCCTCCACTTT
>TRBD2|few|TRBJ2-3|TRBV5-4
CASSLWALTSGGTDTQYF
TGTGCCAGCAGCTTGTGGGCCCTGACTAGCGGGGGTACTGATACGCAGTATTTT
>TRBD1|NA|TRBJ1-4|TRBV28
CASSLTGATNEKLFF
TGTGCCAGCAGCCTTACAGGGGCAACTAATGAAAAACTGTTTTTT
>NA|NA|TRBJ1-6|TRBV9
CASRGFDSPLHF
TGTGCCAGCAGGGGTTTTGATTCACCCCTCCACTTT
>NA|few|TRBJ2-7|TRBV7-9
CASSFSRAYEQYF
TGTGCCAGCAGTTTTTCAAGGGCCTACGAGCAGTACTTC
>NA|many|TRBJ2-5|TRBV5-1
CASSLAGGPQETQYF
TGCGCCAGCAGCTTGGCGGGCGGGCCCCAAGAGACCCAGTACTTC
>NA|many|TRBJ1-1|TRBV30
CAWSVEVALNTEAFF
TGTGCCTGGAGTGTAGAGGTCGCGTTGAACACTGAAGCTTTCTTT
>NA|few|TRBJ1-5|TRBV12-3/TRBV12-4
CASSWENTNSNQPQHF
TGTGCCAGCAGCTGGGAAAACACGAATAGCAATCAGCCCCAGCATTTT
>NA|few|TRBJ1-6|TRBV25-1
CASRASALNSPLHF
TGTGCCAGCAGGGCAAGTGCCCTGAATTCACCCCTCCACTTT
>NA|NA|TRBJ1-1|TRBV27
CASSLSEWGKNTEAFF
TGTGCCAGCAGTTTATCTGAGTGGGGAAAGAACACTGAAGCTTTCTTT
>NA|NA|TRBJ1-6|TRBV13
CASSNSQSGGNSPLHF
TGTGCCAGCAGCAACTCCCAGTCAGGTGGGAATTCACCCCTCCACTTT
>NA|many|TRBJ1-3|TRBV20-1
CSARRGPSSGNTIYF
TGCAGTGCTAGGAGGGGACCTAGCTCTGGAAACACCATATATTTT
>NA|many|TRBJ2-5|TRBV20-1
CSATLALPQETQYF
TGCAGTGCAACATTGGCTCTACCTCAAGAGACCCAGTACTTC
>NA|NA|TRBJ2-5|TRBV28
CASSGSGTKQETQYF
TGTGCCAGCAGTGGATCAGGGACGAAACAAGAGACCCAGTACTTC
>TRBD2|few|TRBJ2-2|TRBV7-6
CASRQRGQTGELFF
TGTGCCAGCAGGCAGCGGGGGCAGACCGGGGAGCTGTTTTTT
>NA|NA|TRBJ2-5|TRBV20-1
CSARGRLHLNKETQYF
TGCAGTGCTAGAGGGCGCCTACACCTAAATAAAGAGACCCAGTACTTC
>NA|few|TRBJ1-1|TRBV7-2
CASSSRRVTEAFF
TGTGCCAGCAGCTCCCGCAGGGTGACTGAAGCTTTCTTT
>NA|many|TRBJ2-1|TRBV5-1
CASSLVEGLNEQFF
TGCGCCAGCAGCTTGGTCGAAGGGCTCAATGAGCAGTTCTTC
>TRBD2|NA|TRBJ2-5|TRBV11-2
CASSARRGGQETQYF
TGTGCCAGCAGCGCGAGACGGGGGGGGCAAGAGACCCAGTACTTC
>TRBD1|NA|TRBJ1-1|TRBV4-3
CASSHGTGEGEAFF
TGCGCCAGCAGCCACGGGACAGGGGAAGGTGAAGCTTTCTTT
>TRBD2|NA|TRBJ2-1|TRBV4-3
CASSRTGGKVRGNEQFF
TGCGCCAGCAGCCGGACCGGGGGGAAGGTACGGGGCAATGAGCAGTTCTTC
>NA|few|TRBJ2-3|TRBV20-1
CSPRGGGLELTDTQYF
TGCAGTCCCAGGGGGGGGGGGCTCGAGCTCACAGATACGCAGTATTTT
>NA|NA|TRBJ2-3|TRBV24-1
CATSDHGIGQHLDTQYF
TGTGCCACCAGTGACCACGGGATAGGACAGCACTTAGATACGCAGTATTTT
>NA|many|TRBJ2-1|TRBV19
CASSIWGTLTYNEQFF
TGTGCCAGTAGTATATGGGGGACTCTAACCTACAATGAGCAGTTCTTC
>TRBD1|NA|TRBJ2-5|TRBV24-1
CATSPDRGDQETQYF
TGTGCCACCAGTCCGGACAGGGGAGACCAAGAGACCCAGTACTTC
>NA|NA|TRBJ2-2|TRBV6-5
CASSSAQLNTGELFF
TGTGCCAGCAGTTCCGCCCAGCTGAACACCGGGGAGCTGTTTTTT
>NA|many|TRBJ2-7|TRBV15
CATSRDRASYEQYF
TGTGCCACCAGCAGAGATAGGGCCAGCTACGAGCAGTACTTC
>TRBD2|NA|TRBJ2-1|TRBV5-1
CASSLSGLAGRNEQFF
TGCGCCAGCAGCCTATCGGGACTAGCGGGGAGAAATGAGCAGTTCTTC
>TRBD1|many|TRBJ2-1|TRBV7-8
CASIEAAGQGNEQFF
TGTGCCAGCATCGAAGCAGCGGGACAGGGTAATGAGCAGTTCTTC
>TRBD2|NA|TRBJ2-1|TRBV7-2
CASTLGGGGAYEQFF
TGTGCCAGCACCCTAGGGGGCGGGGGGGCCTATGAGCAGTTCTTC
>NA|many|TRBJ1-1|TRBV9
CASSVDGGRNTEAFF
TGTGCCAGCAGCGTAGATGGGGGAAGGAACACTGAAGCTTTCTTT
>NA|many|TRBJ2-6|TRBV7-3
CASSRTETGANVLTF
TGTGCCAGCAGCCGGACCGAGACTGGGGCCAACGTCCTGACTTTC
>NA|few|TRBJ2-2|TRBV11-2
CASSLGQLDSPNTGELFF
TGTGCCAGCAGCTTGGGACAACTAGACAGTCCGAACACCGGGGAGCTGTTTTTT
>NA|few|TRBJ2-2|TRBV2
CASQSPARLANTGELFF
TGTGCCAGTCAATCCCCGGCCAGGCTAGCGAACACCGGGGAGCTGTTTTTT
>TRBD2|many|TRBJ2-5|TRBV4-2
CASSQDVGGQETQYF
TGTGCCAGCAGCCAAGATGTGGGGGGGCAAGAGACCCAGTACTTC
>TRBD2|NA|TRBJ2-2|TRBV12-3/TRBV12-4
CASSPGGLAGTGELFF
TGTGCCAGCAGTCCCGGTGGGCTAGCGGGGACCGGGGAGCTGTTTTTT
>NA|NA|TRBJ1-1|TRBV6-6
CASSNKKNTEAFF
TGTGCCAGCAGTAATAAAAAGAACACTGAAGCTTTCTTT